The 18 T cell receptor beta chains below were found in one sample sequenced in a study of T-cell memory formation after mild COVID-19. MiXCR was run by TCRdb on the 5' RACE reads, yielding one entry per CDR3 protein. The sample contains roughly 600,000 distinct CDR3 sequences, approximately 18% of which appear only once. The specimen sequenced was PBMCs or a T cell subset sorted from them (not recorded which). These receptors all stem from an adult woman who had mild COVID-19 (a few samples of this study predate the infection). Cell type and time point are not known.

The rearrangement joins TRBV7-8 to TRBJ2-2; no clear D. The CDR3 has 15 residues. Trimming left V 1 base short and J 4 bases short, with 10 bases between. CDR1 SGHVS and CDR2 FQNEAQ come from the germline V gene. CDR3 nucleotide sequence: TGTGCCAGCAGCTTAGAAGAGTCCCCCACCGGGGAGCTGTTTTTT. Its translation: CASSLEESPTGELFF.

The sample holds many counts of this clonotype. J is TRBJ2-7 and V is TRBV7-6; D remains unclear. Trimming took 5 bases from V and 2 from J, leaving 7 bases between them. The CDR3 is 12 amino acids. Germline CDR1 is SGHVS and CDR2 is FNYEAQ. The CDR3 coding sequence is TGTGCCAGCAGCCGGACCCCCTACGAGCAGTACTTC. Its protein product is CASSRTPYEQYF. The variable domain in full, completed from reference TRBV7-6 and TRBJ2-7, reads GAGVSQSPRYKVTKRGQDVALRCDPISGHVSLYWYRQALGQGPEFLTYFNYEAQQDKSGLPNDRFSAERPEGSISTLTIQRTEQRDSAMYRCASSRTPYEQYFGPGTRLTVT.

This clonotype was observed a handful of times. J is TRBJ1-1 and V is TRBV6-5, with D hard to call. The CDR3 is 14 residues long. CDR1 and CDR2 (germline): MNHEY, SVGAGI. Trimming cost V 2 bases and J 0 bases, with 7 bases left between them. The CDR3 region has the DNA TGTGCCAGCAGTTACGGCGGCTTGAACACTGAAGCTTTCTTT. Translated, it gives CASSYGGLNTEAFF.

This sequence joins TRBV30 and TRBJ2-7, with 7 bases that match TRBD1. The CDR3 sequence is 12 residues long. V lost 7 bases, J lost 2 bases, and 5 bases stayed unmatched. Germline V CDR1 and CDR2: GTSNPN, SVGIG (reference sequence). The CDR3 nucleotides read TGTGCCTCTTTAACAGGGGCCTACGAGCAGTACTTC. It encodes CASLTGAYEQYF.

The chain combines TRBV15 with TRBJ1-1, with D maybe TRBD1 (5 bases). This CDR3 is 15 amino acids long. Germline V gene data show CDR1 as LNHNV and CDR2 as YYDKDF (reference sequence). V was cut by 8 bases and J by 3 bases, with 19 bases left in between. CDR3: CATRGRGIGDTEAFF. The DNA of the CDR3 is TGTGCCACCCGAGGTCGGGGGATTGGGGACACTGAAGCTTTCTTT.

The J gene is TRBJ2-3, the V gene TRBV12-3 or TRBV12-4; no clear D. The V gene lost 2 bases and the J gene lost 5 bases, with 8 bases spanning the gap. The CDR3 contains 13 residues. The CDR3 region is CASSLYSGDTQYF. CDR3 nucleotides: TGTGCCAGCAGTTTATATTCGGGAGATACGCAGTATTTT.

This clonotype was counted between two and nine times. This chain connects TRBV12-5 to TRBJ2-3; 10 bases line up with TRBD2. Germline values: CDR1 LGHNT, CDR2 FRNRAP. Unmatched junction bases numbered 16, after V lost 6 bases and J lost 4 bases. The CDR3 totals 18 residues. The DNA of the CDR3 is TGTGCTAGTGGCCAAATCCGGGGACTAGCGTCGGTCTCAGATACGCAGTATTTT. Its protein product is CASGQIRGLASVSDTQYF. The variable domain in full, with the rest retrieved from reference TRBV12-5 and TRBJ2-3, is DARVTQTPRHKVTEMGQEVTMRCQPILGHNTVFWYRQTMMQGLELLAYFRNRAPLDDSGMPKDRFSAEMPDATLATLKIQPSEPRDSAVYFCASGQIRGLASVSDTQYFGPGTRLTVL.

CDR3 bases: TGTGCCAGCTCTAAGAGGGGCGGGGTAAACTCCTACGAGCAGTACTTC. Its translation: CASSKRGGVNSYEQYF. J is TRBJ2-7 and V is TRBV12-3 or TRBV12-4; tentatively, D is TRBD2 (6 bases). CDR3 length: 16 residues. The V gene lost 8 bases and the J gene lost 0 bases, with 20 bases spanning the gap.

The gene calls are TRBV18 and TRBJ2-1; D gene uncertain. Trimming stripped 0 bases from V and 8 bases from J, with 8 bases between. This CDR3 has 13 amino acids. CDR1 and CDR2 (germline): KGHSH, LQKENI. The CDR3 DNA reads TGTGCCAGCTCACCACCGACTTCCGATGAGCAGTTCTTC. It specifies CASSPPTSDEQFF.

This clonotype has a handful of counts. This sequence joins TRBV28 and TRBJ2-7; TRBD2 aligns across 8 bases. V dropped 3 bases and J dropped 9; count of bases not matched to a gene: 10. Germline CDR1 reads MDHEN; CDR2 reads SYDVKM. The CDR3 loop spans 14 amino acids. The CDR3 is CASSLGGGLAGQYF. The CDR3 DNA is TGTGCCAGCAGTTTGGGTGGGGGCCTAGCGGGGCAGTACTTC.

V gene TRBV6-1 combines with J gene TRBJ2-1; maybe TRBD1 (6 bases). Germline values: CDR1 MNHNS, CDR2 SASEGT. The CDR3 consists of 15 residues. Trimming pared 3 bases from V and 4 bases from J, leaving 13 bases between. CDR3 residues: CASSDPRQAYNEQFF. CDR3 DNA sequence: TGTGCCAGCAGTGATCCAAGACAGGCGTACAATGAGCAGTTCTTC.

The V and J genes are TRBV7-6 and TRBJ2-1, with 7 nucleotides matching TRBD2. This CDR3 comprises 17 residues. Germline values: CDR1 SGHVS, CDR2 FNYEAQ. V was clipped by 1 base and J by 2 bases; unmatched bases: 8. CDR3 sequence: CASSLVWEGSPYNEQFF. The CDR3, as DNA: TGTGCCAGCAGCTTAGTATGGGAGGGTTCCCCCTACAATGAGCAGTTCTTC.

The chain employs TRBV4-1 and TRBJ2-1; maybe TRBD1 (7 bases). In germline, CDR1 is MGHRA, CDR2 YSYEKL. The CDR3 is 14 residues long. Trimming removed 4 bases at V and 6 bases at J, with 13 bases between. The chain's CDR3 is CASSPVQGGNEQFF. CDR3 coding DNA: TGCGCCAGCAGCCCGGTTCAGGGGGGCAATGAGCAGTTCTTC.

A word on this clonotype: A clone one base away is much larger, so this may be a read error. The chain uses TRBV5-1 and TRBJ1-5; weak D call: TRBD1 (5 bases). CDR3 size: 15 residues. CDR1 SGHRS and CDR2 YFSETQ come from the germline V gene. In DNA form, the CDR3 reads TGCGCCGGCAGCTTGGAAGGGGTTAGCAATCAGCCCCAGCATTTT. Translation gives CAGSLEGVSNQPQHF.

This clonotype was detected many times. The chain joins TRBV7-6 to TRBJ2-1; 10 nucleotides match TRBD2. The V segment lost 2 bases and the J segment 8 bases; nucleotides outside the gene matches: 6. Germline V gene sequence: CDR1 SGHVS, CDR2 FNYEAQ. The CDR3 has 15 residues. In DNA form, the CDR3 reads TGTGCCAGCAGCTTAAGCGGGAGGGCCTCCCATGAGCAGTTCTTC. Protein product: CASSLSGRASHEQFF.

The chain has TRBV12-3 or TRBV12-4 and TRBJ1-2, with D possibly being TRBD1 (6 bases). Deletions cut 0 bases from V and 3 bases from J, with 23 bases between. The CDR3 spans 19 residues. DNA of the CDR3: TGTGCCAGCAGTTTAGCGTGGGGGGGCAGTCCTTGGAGGTACTATGGCTACACCTTC. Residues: CASSLAWGGSPWRYYGYTF.

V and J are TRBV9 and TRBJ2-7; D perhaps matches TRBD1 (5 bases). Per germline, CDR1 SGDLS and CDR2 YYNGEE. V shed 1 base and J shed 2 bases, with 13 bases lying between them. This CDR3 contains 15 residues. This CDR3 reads CASSVTPGLAYEQYF. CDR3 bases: TGTGCCAGCAGCGTAACCCCAGGGCTCGCCTACGAGCAGTACTTC.

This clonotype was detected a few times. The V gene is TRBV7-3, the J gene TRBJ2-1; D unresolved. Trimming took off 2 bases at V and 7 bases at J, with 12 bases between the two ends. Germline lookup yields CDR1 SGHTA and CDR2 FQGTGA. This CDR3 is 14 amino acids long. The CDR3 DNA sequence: TGTGCCAGCAGCTTATCCCCCCTTGGAAATGAGCAGTTCTTC. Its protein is CASSLSPLGNEQFF.